A selection of T cell receptor beta chains follows, all from one sample in a study of shared clonotypes between healthy human individuals. Profiled with immunoSEQ multiplex PCR; TCRdb holds only in-frame clones, not every one. The table lists around 2.5 million clones, roughly 93% of them singletons. Source material: naive CD4+ T cells from PBMCs. The receptor set was obtained from a man younger than 35 in good health. Some clones in this sample may be carry-over from other donors' samples. Each CDR3 is given with its conserved first and last residue. The D gene is left open where the match is weak. The size field is filled for only some rows; it gives once, few, many or a size class.

d_call	v_call	j_call	clone_size	cdr3_nt	cdr3_aa
-	TRBV19	TRBJ1-5	-	TGTGCCAGTAGTTCGGGCGGAGGGACACTAGATCAGCCCCAGCATTTT	CASSSGGGTLDQPQHF
TRBD1	TRBV28	TRBJ2-5	-	TGTGCCAGCAGCCGAATTGACAGGGATAAAGAGACCCAGTACTTC	CASSRIDRDKETQYF
-	TRBV15	TRBJ1-2	-	TGTGCCACCAGCAGAGTTTCGACCTTATATGATGGCTACACCTTC	CATSRVSTLYDGYTF
TRBD2	TRBV5-1	TRBJ2-1	-	TGCGCCAGCAGCTTGTTCATAGCGGGCGGTAGCAATGAGCAGTTCTTC	CASSLFIAGGSNEQFF
TRBD1	TRBV5-4	TRBJ1-1	-	TGTGCCAGCAGCTTGGTAGGGGGCAACGGTGAAGCTTTCTTT	CASSLVGGNGEAFF
-	TRBV2	TRBJ2-7	-	TGTGCCAGCAGTGAAGGAGAGTGGGAGCAGTACTTC	CASSEGEWEQYF
TRBD1	TRBV9	TRBJ1-4	-	TGTGCCAGCAGCGAGCGACAGGGAGGTGAAAAACTGTTTTTT	CASSERQGGEKLFF
-	TRBV9	TRBJ1-1	-	TGTGCCAGCAGCGTAGGGTTCGGCAGCTTGAACACTGAAGCTTTCTTT	CASSVGFGSLNTEAFF
TRBD1	TRBV25-1	TRBJ2-1	-	TGTGCCAGCAGTGAATATGGCAGGGGGCAGTACAATGAGCAGTTCTTC	CASSEYGRGQYNEQFF
-	TRBV30	TRBJ2-3	-	TGTGCCTGGGTATTTGGAGATACGCAGTATTTT	CAWVFGDTQYF
-	TRBV10-1	TRBJ2-5	-	TGCGCCAGCAGTGGACCATTCCAAGAGACCCAGTACTTC	CASSGPFQETQYF
-	TRBV20-1	TRBJ2-5	-	TGCAGTGCCGACGACTACCTGCAGTACTTC	CSADDYLQYF
TRBD2	TRBV6-1	TRBJ2-1	-	TGTGCCAGCAGATTGACTAGCGGGAGGGGTAATGAGCAGTTCTTC	CASRLTSGRGNEQFF
TRBD1	TRBV4-2	TRBJ2-4	-	TGTGCCAGCAGCTTTCCTCCCGGGACAGGGGAAAACATTCAGTACTTC	CASSFPPGTGENIQYF
TRBD1	TRBV25-1	TRBJ1-4	-	TGTGCCAGCAGTGAAAAGCAGGGGGGGTGGAATAATGAAAAACTGTTTTTT	CASSEKQGGWNNEKLFF
TRBD1	TRBV5-1	TRBJ1-4	-	TGCGCCAGCAGCTTACAGGGGAATCGTGATGAAAAACTGTTTTTT	CASSLQGNRDEKLFF
-	TRBV5-1	TRBJ2-1	once	TGCGCCAGCAGCTTGGAGCTGCCCTCCCGACGCCTGTTCTTC	CASSLELPSRRLFF
-	TRBV6-1	TRBJ2-1	-	TGTGCCAGCAGTGACCGAGGGTACTCCTACAATGAGCAGTTCTTC	CASSDRGYSYNEQFF
-	TRBV6-1	TRBJ1-4	-	TGTGCCAGCAGTGAAGACCACAATGAAAAACTGTTTTTT	CASSEDHNEKLFF
TRBD1	TRBV7-2	TRBJ1-1	-	TGTGCCAGCAGCTTTTCACTAGGGACAGGGGGAGGTGGTACTGAAGCTTTCTTT	CASSFSLGTGGGGTEAFF
TRBD1	TRBV19	TRBJ1-5	-	TGTGCCAGTAGTATGCGGACAGGGGGCAATCAGCCCCAGCATTTT	CASSMRTGGNQPQHF
-	TRBV7-3	TRBJ1-3	-	TGTGCCAGCAGCTCCCAACCAGGGAGCTCTGGAAACACCATATATTTT	CASSSQPGSSGNTIYF
-	TRBV18	TRBJ2-3	once	TGTGCCAGCTCACCTGAATGGGGGGATACGCAGTATTTT	CASSPEWGDTQYF
-	TRBV28	TRBJ1-4	-	TGTTCGACGGGGGGTCCTAATGAAAAACTGTTTTTT	CSTGGPNEKLFF
TRBD2	TRBV5-8	TRBJ2-1	-	TGTGCCAGCAGCATCAGACTAGCGGAGAAGTACAATGAGCAGTTCTTC	CASSIRLAEKYNEQFF
-	TRBV7-8	TRBJ1-1	-	TGTGCCAGCAGCTTATCTTGGAACACTGAAGCTTTCTTT	CASSLSWNTEAFF
TRBD1	TRBV6-5	TRBJ1-4	-	TGTGCCAGCAGTTTAACAGGGGGGCTGGGGAATGAAAAACTGTTTTTT	CASSLTGGLGNEKLFF
-	TRBV9	TRBJ1-3	-	TGTGCCAGCAGCGTTGCCCCGGACTCATCAGGTGGAAACACCATATATTTT	CASSVAPDSSGGNTIYF
TRBD2	TRBV11-3	TRBJ2-2	-	TGTGCCAGCAGCAGGCTAGCGGGAGGAGTCGGGGAGCTGTTTTTT	CASSRLAGGVGELFF
TRBD2	TRBV5-1	TRBJ2-3	-	TGCGCCAGCAGCTGGTCGTCTAGCGGGAGGGCCACGACAGATACGCAGTATTTT	CASSWSSSGRATTDTQYF
-	TRBV10-2	TRBJ2-1	-	TGCGCCAGCACCCCCCAGACGTTAGTGCAGTTCTTC	CASTPQTLVQFF
TRBD2	TRBV12-5	TRBJ2-3	-	TGTGCTAGTGGCCTTAGCGGGAAGGCAGATACGCAGTATTTT	CASGLSGKADTQYF
TRBD2	TRBV28	TRBJ2-1	-	TGTGCCAGCAGTTTAGGGGGAGGGCCTTTCTATGAGCAGTTCTTC	CASSLGGGPFYEQFF